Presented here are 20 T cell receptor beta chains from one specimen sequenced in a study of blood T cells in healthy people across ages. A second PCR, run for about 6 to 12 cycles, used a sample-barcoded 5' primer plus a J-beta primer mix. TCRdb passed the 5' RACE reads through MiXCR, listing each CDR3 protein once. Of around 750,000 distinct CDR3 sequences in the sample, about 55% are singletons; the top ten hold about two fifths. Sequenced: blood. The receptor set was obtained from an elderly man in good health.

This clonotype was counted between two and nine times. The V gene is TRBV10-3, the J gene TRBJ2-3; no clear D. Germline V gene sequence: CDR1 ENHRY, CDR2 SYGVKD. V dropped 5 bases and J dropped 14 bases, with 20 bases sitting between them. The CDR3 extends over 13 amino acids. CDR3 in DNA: TGTGCCATCAGTCAAGTAAGGGATAGATACGCGTATTTT. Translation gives CAISQVRDRYAYF.

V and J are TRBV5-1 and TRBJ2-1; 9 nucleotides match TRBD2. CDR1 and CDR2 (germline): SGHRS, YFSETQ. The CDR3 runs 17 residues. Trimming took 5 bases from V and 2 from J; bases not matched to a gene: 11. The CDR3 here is CASRALAGRFTYNEQFF. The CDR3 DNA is TGCGCCAGCAGGGCACTAGCGGGCCGATTTACCTACAATGAGCAGTTCTTC.

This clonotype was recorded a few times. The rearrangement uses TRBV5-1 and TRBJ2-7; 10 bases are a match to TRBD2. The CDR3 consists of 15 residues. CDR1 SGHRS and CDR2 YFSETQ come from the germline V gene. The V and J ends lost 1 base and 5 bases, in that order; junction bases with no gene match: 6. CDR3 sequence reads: CASSLLASGSDEQYF. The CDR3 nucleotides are TGCGCCAGCAGCTTGTTGGCTAGCGGGAGCGACGAGCAGTACTTC. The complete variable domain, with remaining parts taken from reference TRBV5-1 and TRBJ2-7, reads KAGVTQTPRYLIKTRGQQVTLSCSPISGHRSVSWYQQTPGQGLQFLFEYFSETQRNKGNFPGRFSGRQFSNSRSEMNVSTLELGDSALYLCASSLLASGSDEQYFGPGTRLTVT.

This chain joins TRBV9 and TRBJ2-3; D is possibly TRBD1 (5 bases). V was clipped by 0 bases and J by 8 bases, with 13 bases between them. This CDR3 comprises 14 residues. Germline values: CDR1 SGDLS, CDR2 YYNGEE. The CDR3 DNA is TGTGCCAGCAGCGTAGTAGACAGCCCCGGTACGCAGTATTTT. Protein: CASSVVDSPGTQYF.

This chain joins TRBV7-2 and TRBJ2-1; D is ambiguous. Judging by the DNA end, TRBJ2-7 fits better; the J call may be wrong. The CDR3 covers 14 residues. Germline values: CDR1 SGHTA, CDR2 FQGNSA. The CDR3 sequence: CASSLSSERNEQYF. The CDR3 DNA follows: TGTGCCAGCAGCTTAAGCTCAGAAAGGAATGAGCAGTACTTC.

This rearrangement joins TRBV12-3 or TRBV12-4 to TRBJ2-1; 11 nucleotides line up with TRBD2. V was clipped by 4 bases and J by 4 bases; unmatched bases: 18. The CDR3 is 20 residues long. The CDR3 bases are TGTGCCAGCAGTTCGTGGCTAGCGGGAGGTTTCCAGGGGGGGTACAATGAGCAGTTCTTC. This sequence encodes CASSSWLAGGFQGGYNEQFF.

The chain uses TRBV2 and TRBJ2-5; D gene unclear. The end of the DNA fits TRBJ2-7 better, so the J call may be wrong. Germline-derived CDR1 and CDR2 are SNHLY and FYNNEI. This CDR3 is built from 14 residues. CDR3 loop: CASSFGRPPLEQYF. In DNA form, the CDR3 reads TGTGCCAGCAGTTTCGGTAGGCCGCCGCTCGAGCAGTACTTC.

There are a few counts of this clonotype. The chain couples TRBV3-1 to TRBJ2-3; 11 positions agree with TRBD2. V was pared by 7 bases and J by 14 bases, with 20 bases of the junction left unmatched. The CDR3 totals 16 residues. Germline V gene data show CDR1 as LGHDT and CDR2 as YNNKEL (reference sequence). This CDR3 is CASTHLAGGFFRYAYF. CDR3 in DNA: TGTGCCAGCACCCATCTAGCGGGAGGCTTCTTCAGATACGCGTATTTT.

CDR3 region: CASSLAFGSQAEEQYF. In DNA form, the CDR3 reads TGCGCCAGCAGCTTGGCCTTTGGCTCTCAGGCTGAGGAGCAGTACTTC. The chain employs TRBV5-1 and TRBJ2-1, with unresolved D. With the DNA end fitting TRBJ2-7 better, the J assignment may be wrong. Germline V gives CDR1 SGHRS, CDR2 YFSETQ. This CDR3 has 16 residues.

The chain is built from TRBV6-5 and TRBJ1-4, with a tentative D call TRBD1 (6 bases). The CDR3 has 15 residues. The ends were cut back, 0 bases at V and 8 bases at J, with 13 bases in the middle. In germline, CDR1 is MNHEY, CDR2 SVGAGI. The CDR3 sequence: CASSYSRQGNEKLFF. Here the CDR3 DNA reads TGTGCCAGCAGTTACTCGAGGCAGGGGAACGAAAAACTGTTTTTT.

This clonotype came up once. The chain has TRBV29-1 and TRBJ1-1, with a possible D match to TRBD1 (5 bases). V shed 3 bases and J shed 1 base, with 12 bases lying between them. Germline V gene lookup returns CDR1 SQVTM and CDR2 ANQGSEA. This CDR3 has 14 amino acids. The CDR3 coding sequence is TGCAGCGTTGACCCCGGGACGGGGAACACTGAAGCTTTCTTT. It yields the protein CSVDPGTGNTEAFF.

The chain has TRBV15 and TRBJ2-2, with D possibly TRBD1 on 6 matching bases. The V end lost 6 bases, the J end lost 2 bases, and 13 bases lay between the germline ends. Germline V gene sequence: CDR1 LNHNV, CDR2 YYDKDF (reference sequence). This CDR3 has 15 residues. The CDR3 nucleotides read TGTGCCACCAGTCTCTACAGGGTCAACACCGGGGAGCTGTTTTTT. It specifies CATSLYRVNTGELFF.

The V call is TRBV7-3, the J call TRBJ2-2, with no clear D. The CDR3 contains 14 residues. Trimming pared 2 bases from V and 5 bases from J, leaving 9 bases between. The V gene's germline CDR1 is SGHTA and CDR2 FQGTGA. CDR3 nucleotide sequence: TGTGCCAGCAGCTTATCTCCCAGGACCGGGGAGCTGTTTTTT. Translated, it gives CASSLSPRTGELFF.

The CDR3 DNA reads as TGCAGTGCTAGAGGCTTGACAGGGGATCCCCAGCATTTT. Amino acid sequence: CSARGLTGDPQHF. The genes are TRBV20-1 and TRBJ1-5; the match to TRBD1 covers 8 bases. CDR3 length equals 13 residues. J lost 10 bases, V lost 1 base, and 6 bases had no gene match. Germline CDR1 DFQATT, CDR2 SNEGSKA (reference sequence).

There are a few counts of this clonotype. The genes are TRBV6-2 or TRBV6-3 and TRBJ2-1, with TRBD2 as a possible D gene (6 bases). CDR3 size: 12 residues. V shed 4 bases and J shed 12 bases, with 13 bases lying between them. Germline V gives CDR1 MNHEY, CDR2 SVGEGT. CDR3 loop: CASSSGGLSQFF. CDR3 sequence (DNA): TGTGCCAGCAGTTCTGGAGGGCTTTCGCAGTTCTTC.

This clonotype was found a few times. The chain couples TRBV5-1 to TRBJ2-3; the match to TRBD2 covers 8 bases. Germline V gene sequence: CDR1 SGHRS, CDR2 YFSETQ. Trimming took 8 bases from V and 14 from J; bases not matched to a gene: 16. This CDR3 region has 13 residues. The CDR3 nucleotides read TGCGCCAGTACTAGCGGTGAGGCCAGATACGCGTATTTT. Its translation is CASTSGEARYAYF.

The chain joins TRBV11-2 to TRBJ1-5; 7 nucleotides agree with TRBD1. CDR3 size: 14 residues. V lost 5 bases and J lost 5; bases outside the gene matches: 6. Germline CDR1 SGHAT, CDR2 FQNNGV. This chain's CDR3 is CASSSLTGDQPQHF. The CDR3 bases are TGTGCCAGCAGCAGCCTTACAGGGGATCAGCCCCAGCATTTT.

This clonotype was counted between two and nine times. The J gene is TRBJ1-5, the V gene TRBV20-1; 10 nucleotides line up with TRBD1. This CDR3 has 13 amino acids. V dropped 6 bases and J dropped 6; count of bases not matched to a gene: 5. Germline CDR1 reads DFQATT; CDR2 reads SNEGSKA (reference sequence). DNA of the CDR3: TGCAGTGCCAGGAGGACAGGGGGTCAGCCCCAGCATTTT. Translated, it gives CSARRTGGQPQHF.

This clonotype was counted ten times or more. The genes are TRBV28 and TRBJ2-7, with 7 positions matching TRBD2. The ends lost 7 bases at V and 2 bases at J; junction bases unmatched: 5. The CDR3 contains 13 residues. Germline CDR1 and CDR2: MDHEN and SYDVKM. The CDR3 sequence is CASNPGGTYEQYF. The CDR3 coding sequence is TGTGCCAGCAATCCGGGGGGAACCTACGAGCAGTACTTC.

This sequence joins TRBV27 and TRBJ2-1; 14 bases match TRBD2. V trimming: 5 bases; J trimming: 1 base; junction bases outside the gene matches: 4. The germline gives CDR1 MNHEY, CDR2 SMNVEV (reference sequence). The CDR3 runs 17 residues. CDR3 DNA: TGTGCCAGCAGTCCCGGGACTAGCGGGAGATCCTACAATGAGCAGTTCTTC. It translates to CASSPGTSGRSYNEQFF.